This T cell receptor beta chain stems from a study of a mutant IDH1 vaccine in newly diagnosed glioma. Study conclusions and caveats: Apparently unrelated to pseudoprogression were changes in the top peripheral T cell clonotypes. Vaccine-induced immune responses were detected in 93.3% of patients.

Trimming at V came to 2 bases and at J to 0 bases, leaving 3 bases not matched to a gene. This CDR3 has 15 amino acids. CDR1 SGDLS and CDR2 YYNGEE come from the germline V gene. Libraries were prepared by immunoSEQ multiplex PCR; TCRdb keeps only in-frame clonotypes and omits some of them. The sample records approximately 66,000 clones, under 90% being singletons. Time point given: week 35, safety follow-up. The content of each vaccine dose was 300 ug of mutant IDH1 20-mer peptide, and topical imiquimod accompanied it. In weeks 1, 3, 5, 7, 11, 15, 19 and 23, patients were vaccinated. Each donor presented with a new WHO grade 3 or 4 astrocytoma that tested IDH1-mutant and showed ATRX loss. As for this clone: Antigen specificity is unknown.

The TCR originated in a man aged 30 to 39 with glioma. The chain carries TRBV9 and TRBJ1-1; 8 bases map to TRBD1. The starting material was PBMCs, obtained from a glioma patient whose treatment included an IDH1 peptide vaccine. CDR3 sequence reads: CASSVGQGMNTEAFF. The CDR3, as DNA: TGTGCCAGCAGCGTCGGACAGGGCATGAACACTGAAGCTTTCTTT.